This T cell receptor (beta chain) came from a study of cytomegalovirus exposure and HLA in healthy donors. At the level of the study: Earlier results showed approximately 110 million unique TCR beta sequences derived from roughly 200 million T cells. Overall study results and limits: Reports state that TCR beta sequences accurately predicted most subjects' HLA-A and HLA-B alleles.

Comment on this clone: Its antigen is not known.

V was shortened by 4 bases and J by 2 bases, with 9 bases between the two germline ends. Germline V gives CDR1 SGHRS, CDR2 YFSETQ. This CDR3 spans 13 amino acids. The PCR was carried out with 60 Vbeta primers and 13 Jbeta primers. The assay was immunoSEQ multiplex PCR, and TCRdb's table has in-frame clones only and misses some. The data contain some 91,000 clones, around 77% of them singletons. The clonotype comes from a man in his forties in good health and CMV-seronegative. The rearrangement links TRBV5-1 to TRBJ2-5, with D perhaps matching TRBD1 (5 bases). The sequenced sample was PBMCs. The CDR3 nucleotides read TGCGCCAGCAGCACGGACAAACAAGAGACCCAGTACTTC. Translating gives CASSTDKQETQYF.